The 31 T cell receptor beta chains below all came from one sample that was sequenced in a study of T cells after yellow fever vaccination. TCRdb processed the 5' RACE reads anew with MiXCR; each CDR3 protein has one entry. The sample lists about 340,000 distinct CDR3 sequences; around 13% were seen once. This material consisted of CD4+ T cells sorted from PBMCs, taken 15 days after the yellow fever booster vaccination. The source of these receptors is a man younger than 30 who received the YFV17D yellow fever vaccine.

This clonotype turned up a few times. This chain's CDR3 is CASSLLTANTGELFF. CDR3 nucleotide sequence: TGCGCCAGCAGCTTGCTGACAGCGAACACCGGGGAGCTGTTTTTT. This chain joins TRBV5-1 and TRBJ2-2, with a tentative D call TRBD1 (5 bases). The CDR3 loop spans 15 amino acids. CDR1 SGHRS and CDR2 YFSETQ come from the germline V gene. V lost 1 base and J 0 bases, leaving 7 bases between the germline ends.

This clonotype came up many times. The rearrangement uses TRBV7-3 and TRBJ2-2; D unresolved. Germline V lookup: CDR1 SGHTA, CDR2 FQGTGA. The CDR3 length is 13 residues. V gave up 5 bases and J gave up 4 bases, with 8 bases separating them. CDR3 sequence reads: CASSSIGTGELFF. DNA for the CDR3: TGTGCCAGCAGCAGTATTGGCACCGGGGAGCTGTTTTTT.

The rearrangement joins TRBV5-1 to TRBJ1-2; TRBD1 aligns across 11 bases. Germline V gene sequence: CDR1 SGHRS, CDR2 YFSETQ. With V trimmed by 4 bases and J by 8 bases, 10 bases remained unmatched. The CDR3 is 15 residues long. DNA for the CDR3: TGCGCCAGCAGCATAAACCGGGACAGGGGGGACGGCTACACCTTC. Translation gives CASSINRDRGDGYTF. The full variable domain, rest sourced from reference TRBV5-1 and TRBJ1-2, is KAGVTQTPRYLIKTRGQQVTLSCSPISGHRSVSWYQQTPGQGLQFLFEYFSETQRNKGNFPGRFSGRQFSNSRSEMNVSTLELGDSALYLCASSINRDRGDGYTFGSGTRLTVV.

This chain uses TRBV7-2 with TRBJ1-3, with TRBD1 as a possible D gene (5 bases). The CDR3 contains 17 residues. The germline V gene encodes CDR1 SGHTA and CDR2 FQGNSA. V lost 5 bases to trimming and J lost 3 bases, with 20 bases between them. DNA for the CDR3: TGTGCCAGCAGCCTCCGTCTCGGGGCGGGCTATGGAAACACCATATATTTT. It yields the protein CASSLRLGAGYGNTIYF.

This clonotype showed up just a few times. This chain joins TRBV6-1 and TRBJ2-5; TRBD2 matches 11 bases. Germline V gene data show CDR1 as MNHNS and CDR2 as SASEGT. V lost 9 bases and J lost 4; bases outside the gene matches: 4. The CDR3 loop spans 13 amino acids. The CDR3 here is CASQLAGVETQYF. The CDR3 DNA reads TGTGCCAGTCAACTAGCGGGGGTAGAGACCCAGTACTTC.

This chain uses TRBV2 with TRBJ1-1, with a possible D match to TRBD1 (5 bases). Trimming cost V 3 bases and J 9 bases, with 11 bases left between them. Germline V gene sequence: CDR1 SNHLY, CDR2 FYNNEI. The CDR3 totals 12 residues. CDR3 DNA: TGTGCCAGCAGTGAGGAGGGGTCACAAGCTTTCTTT. Protein sequence: CASSEEGSQAFF.

This clonotype was seen only a few times. The chain carries TRBV20-1 and TRBJ2-7; the match to TRBD2 covers 12 bases. The CDR3 loop spans 14 amino acids. V shed 3 bases and J 5 bases; nucleotides not matched to a gene: 5. Germline values: CDR1 DFQATT, CDR2 SNEGSKA (reference sequence). The CDR3 coding sequence is TGCAGTGCTAGGTCTAGCGGGGGGGCCGACGAGCAGTACTTC. Translation: CSARSSGGADEQYF.

This clonotype was seen repeatedly, ten times or more. The J gene is TRBJ1-2, the V gene TRBV9, with TRBD1 identical over 7 bases. The CDR3 has 14 amino acids. V lost 3 bases, J lost 4 bases, and 6 bases stayed unmatched. The germline V gene encodes CDR1 SGDLS and CDR2 YYNGEE. DNA for the CDR3: TGTGCCAGCAGCGGCACAGGGGCCGGCTATGGCTACACCTTC. It specifies CASSGTGAGYGYTF.

The V gene is TRBV4-1, the J gene TRBJ2-3, with no clear D. V was shortened by 2 bases and J by 4 bases, with 7 bases between the two germline ends. The germline gives CDR1 MGHRA, CDR2 YSYEKL. The length of the CDR3 is 13 residues. The DNA of the CDR3 is TGCGCCAGCAGCCAACAATCTTCAGATACGCAGTATTTT. Its protein product is CASSQQSSDTQYF.

This clonotype occurred a few times. The rearrangement uses TRBV7-2 and TRBJ2-5, with 8 nucleotides matching TRBD2. The CDR3 length is 16 residues. CDR1 is SGHTA and CDR2 is FQGNSA in the germline V gene. After removal of 1 base from V and 4 bases from J, the junction contained 8 bases not matched to a gene. The CDR3 DNA follows: TGTGCCAGCAGCTTAGGACTAGCGCGGGGGCCAGAGACCCAGTACTTC. The encoded protein is CASSLGLARGPETQYF.

This clonotype was recorded at least ten times. The chain combines TRBV5-1 with TRBJ2-2, with a tentative D call TRBD1 (5 bases). In germline, CDR1 is SGHRS, CDR2 YFSETQ. The CDR3 covers 14 residues. V was cut by 3 bases and J by 9 bases, with 15 bases left in between. The CDR3 protein is CASSSGQPGRELFF. In nucleotides, the CDR3 is TGCGCCAGCAGCTCAGGACAACCTGGAAGGGAGCTGTTTTTT.

At least ten counts were recorded for this clonotype. The chain links TRBV6-6 to TRBJ2-5; D possibly corresponds to TRBD2 (7 bases). Germline V gene lookup returns CDR1 MNHNY and CDR2 SVGAGI (reference sequence). CDR3 size: 15 residues. Trimming shortened V by 1 base and J by 0 bases, and 9 bases separated the two germline ends. CDR3 sequence: CASSYWEGDQETQYF. The CDR3 region has the DNA TGTGCCAGCAGTTACTGGGAGGGGGACCAAGAGACCCAGTACTTC.

This clonotype appeared a few times. The chain uses TRBV7-8 and TRBJ2-3; 13 nucleotides match TRBD2. Germline CDR1 reads SGHVS; CDR2 reads FQNEAQ. The CDR3 length is 20 residues. V shed 0 bases and J 0 bases; nucleotides not matched to a gene: 9. CDR3 loop: CASSLALSGLAGVSTDTQYF. The CDR3 nucleotides read TGTGCCAGCAGCTTAGCCCTATCCGGACTAGCGGGGGTTAGCACAGATACGCAGTATTTT.

This chain uses TRBV5-1 with TRBJ2-3, with D maybe TRBD2 (6 bases). CDR3 length: 15 amino acids. The V gene lost 4 bases and the J gene lost 0 bases, with 12 bases spanning the gap. Germline loops: CDR1 SGHRS, CDR2 YFSETQ. The CDR3 DNA reads TGCGCCAGCAGCCAAACGGGGGAAAGCACAGATACGCAGTATTTT. The encoded protein is CASSQTGESTDTQYF. The full variable domain, its missing parts supplied by reference TRBV5-1 and TRBJ2-3, is KAGVTQTPRYLIKTRGQQVTLSCSPISGHRSVSWYQQTPGQGLQFLFEYFSETQRNKGNFPGRFSGRQFSNSRSEMNVSTLELGDSALYLCASSQTGESTDTQYFGPGTRLTVL.

The chain recombines TRBV5-4 with TRBJ2-1; 11 bases map to TRBD2. Looked up from germline, CDR1 is SGHNT and CDR2 is YYREEE (reference sequence). The CDR3 covers 15 residues. V shed 1 base and J 8 bases; nucleotides not matched to a gene: 5. This chain's CDR3 is CASSLKTSGGYEQFF. In nucleotides, the CDR3 is TGTGCCAGCAGCTTGAAAACTAGCGGGGGCTATGAGCAGTTCTTC.

This clonotype has a handful of counts. The chain is built from TRBV12-3 or TRBV12-4 and TRBJ1-4; unclear D gene. V was cut by 6 bases and J by 1 base, with 12 bases left in between. The CDR3 length is 15 residues. The CDR3 nucleotides are TGTGCCAGCAGGTCCTTTGGAGAAACTAATGAAAAACTGTTTTTT. Translated: CASRSFGETNEKLFF.

This clonotype turned up a few times. The V and J genes are TRBV4-3 and TRBJ1-2, with D possibly being TRBD1 (5 bases). The CDR3 has 13 residues. V lost 4 bases and J 11 bases, leaving 17 bases between the germline ends. CDR1 and CDR2 from the germline V gene are LGHNA and YSLEER. The CDR3 region is CASSRGQGSGYTF. The CDR3 DNA follows: TGCGCCAGCAGCCGAGGACAAGGTTCTGGTTACACCTTC.

This clonotype was recorded a few times. V and J are TRBV5-1 and TRBJ2-3; 12 nucleotides line up with TRBD2. Losses at the gene ends were 0 bases for V and 0 bases for J; bases not matched to a gene: 2. From germline, CDR1 is SGHRS and CDR2 YFSETQ. The CDR3 sequence is 17 residues long. CDR3 in amino acids: CASSLATSGRSTDTQYF. In nucleotides, the CDR3 is TGCGCCAGCAGCTTGGCGACTAGCGGGAGAAGCACAGATACGCAGTATTTT.

This chain links TRBV6-2 or TRBV6-3 with TRBJ1-5; 7 bases are shared with TRBD1. The trim removed 8 bases at V and 5 bases at J, leaving 6 bases unmatched. The CDR3 sequence is 13 residues long. CDR1 MNHEY and CDR2 SVGEGT come from the germline V gene. The CDR3, as DNA: TGTGCCAGCGCGTGGACAGGAGATCAGCCCCAGCATTTT. Translating it yields CASAWTGDQPQHF.

DNA of the CDR3: TGTGCCACCGGGGACCCCATGGCCGGGGAGCTGTTTTTT. This codes for CATGDPMAGELFF. The V and J genes are TRBV24-1 and TRBJ2-2; either TRBD1 or TRBD2 may fit D (5 bases each). The CDR3 loop spans 13 amino acids. The germline CDR1 and CDR2 sequences are KGHDR and SFDVKD. The V gene lost 9 bases and the J gene lost 6 bases, with 13 bases spanning the gap.

This chain joins TRBV5-1 and TRBJ1-2; 7 bases map to TRBD1. Germline loops: CDR1 SGHRS, CDR2 YFSETQ. The J segment lost 7 bases and the V segment lost 4 bases, leaving 4 bases of the junction unmatched. This CDR3 is built from 12 residues. The CDR3 here is CASSGTGAGYTF. Written as DNA, the CDR3 is TGCGCCAGCAGCGGAACAGGGGCTGGCTACACCTTC.

This clonotype appeared a few times. The J gene is TRBJ1-5, the V gene TRBV6-1; a possible D gene is TRBD1 (5 bases). This CDR3 comprises 15 residues. The ends were cut back, 3 bases at V and 4 bases at J, with 13 bases in the middle. The germline V gene encodes CDR1 MNHNS and CDR2 SASEGT. In nucleotides, the CDR3 is TGTGCCAGCAGTGATTCGGGGACGGCGAATCAGCCCCAGCATTTT. It encodes CASSDSGTANQPQHF.

This clonotype was observed a handful of times. The gene calls are TRBV9 and TRBJ2-7; the D is unclear. There are 16 residues in the CDR3. CDR1 is SGDLS, CDR2 YYNGEE, per germline. Deletions cut 0 bases from V and 0 bases from J, with 13 bases between. CDR3 DNA: TGTGCCAGCAGCGTAGAGATAACTTCGCCCTCCTACGAGCAGTACTTC. Its translation: CASSVEITSPSYEQYF.

The rearrangement joins TRBV5-1 to TRBJ2-5, with a weak D call TRBD2 (5 bases). The V end lost 4 bases, the J end lost 5 bases, and 12 bases lay between the germline ends. Germline CDR1 and CDR2: SGHRS and YFSETQ. The CDR3 sequence is 13 residues long. The CDR3 DNA sequence: TGCGCCAGCAGCGCCACTAGTAAGGAGACCCAGTACTTC. This gives the protein CASSATSKETQYF.

The V gene is TRBV11-2, the J gene TRBJ2-1; 7 bases are shared with TRBD1. The V segment lost 5 bases and the J segment 7 bases; nucleotides outside the gene matches: 11. Germline V lookup: CDR1 SGHAT, CDR2 FQNNGV. The length of the CDR3 is 15 residues. The CDR3 reads CASSPTRGGGNEQFF. DNA for the CDR3: TGTGCCAGCAGCCCTACTAGAGGGGGCGGGAATGAGCAGTTCTTC.

This clonotype came up a few times. The chain couples TRBV4-3 to TRBJ2-4, with 8 positions matching TRBD1. Germline V gene sequence: CDR1 LGHNA, CDR2 YSLEER. CDR3 size: 14 residues. V lost 3 bases and J lost 9; bases outside the gene matches: 7. CDR3 DNA: TGCGCCAGCAGCCAGGACAGGGTAACTGGCATTCAGTACTTC. Amino acids: CASSQDRVTGIQYF.

This clonotype was detected ten times or more. The chain is built from TRBV4-1 and TRBJ2-1, with 9 bases identical to TRBD1. From germline, CDR1 is MGHRA and CDR2 YSYEKL. V shed 1 base, J shed 8 bases, and the junction held 9 bases outside the gene matches. The CDR3 has 16 amino acids. CDR3 amino acids: CASSQGPGQGHDEQFF. CDR3 in DNA: TGCGCCAGCAGCCAAGGACCGGGACAGGGTCACGATGAGCAGTTCTTC.

This clonotype was counted only a few times. V usage is TRBV5-1 and J usage is TRBJ2-2, with 8 nucleotides matching TRBD2. Germline V lookup: CDR1 SGHRS, CDR2 YFSETQ. V shed 2 bases, J shed 2 bases, and the junction held 5 bases outside the gene matches. CDR3 length: 16 residues. In DNA, the CDR3 is TGCGCCAGCAGCTTACGGACTAGCCTCAACACCGGGGAGCTGTTTTTT. It encodes CASSLRTSLNTGELFF.

A few counts support this clonotype. The J gene is TRBJ1-2, the V gene TRBV4-2; TRBD1 aligns across 10 bases. This CDR3 is built from 16 residues. Germline V gives CDR1 LGHNA, CDR2 YNFKEQ. J was trimmed by 4 bases and V by 3 bases; bases with no gene match: 8. CDR3 amino acids: CASSHPRTGGFYGYTF. The CDR3 nucleotides read TGTGCCAGCAGCCATCCTCGGACAGGGGGTTTCTATGGCTACACCTTC.

V and J are TRBV28 and TRBJ2-5; TRBD2 agrees at 7 bases. The germline V gene encodes CDR1 MDHEN and CDR2 SYDVKM. The CDR3 is 13 residues long. The J segment lost 5 bases and the V segment lost 4 bases, leaving 4 bases of the junction unmatched. The CDR3 DNA reads TGTGCCAGCAGTTGGGGGGGAGGTGAGACCCAGTACTTC. It codes for CASSWGGGETQYF.

The V and J genes are TRBV5-5 and TRBJ1-5; TRBD1 might be the D (5 bases). V dropped 0 bases and J dropped 4 bases, with 8 bases sitting between them. Germline loops: CDR1 SGHKS, CDR2 YYEKEE (reference sequence). This CDR3 is 14 amino acids long. The CDR3 DNA is TGTGCCAGCAGCTTGGGGCGACAGAATCAGCCCCAGCATTTT. Translated, it gives CASSLGRQNQPQHF.